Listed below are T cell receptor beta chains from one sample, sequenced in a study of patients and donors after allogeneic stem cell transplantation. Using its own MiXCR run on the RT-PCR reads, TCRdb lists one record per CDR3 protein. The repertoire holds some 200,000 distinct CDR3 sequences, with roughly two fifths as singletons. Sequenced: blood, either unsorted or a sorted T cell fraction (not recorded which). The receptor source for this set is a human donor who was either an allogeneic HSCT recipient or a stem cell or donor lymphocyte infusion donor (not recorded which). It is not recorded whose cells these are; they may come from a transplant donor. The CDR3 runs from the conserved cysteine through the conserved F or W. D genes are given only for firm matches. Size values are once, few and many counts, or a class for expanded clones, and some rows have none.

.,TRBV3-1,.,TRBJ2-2,CASSQRETGELFF,TGTGCCAGCAGCCAAAGGGAGACCGGGGAGCTGTTTTTT
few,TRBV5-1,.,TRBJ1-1,CASSLPPEAFF,TGCGCCAGCAGCTTGCCCCCTGAAGCTTTCTTT
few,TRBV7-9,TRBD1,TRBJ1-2,CASSQGPGGLHYGYTF,TGTGCCAGCAGCCAAGGACCAGGGGGTTTACACTATGGCTACACCTTC
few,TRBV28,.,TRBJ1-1,CASRKGERMSEAFF,TGTGCCAGCAGGAAGGGGGAGCGTATGTCTGAAGCTTTCTTT
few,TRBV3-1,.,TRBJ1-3,CASSQTVSGYSGNTIYF,TGTGCCAGCAGCCAAACAGTTAGCGGATACTCTGGAAACACCATATATTTT
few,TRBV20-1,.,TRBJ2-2,CSARIPPGTGELFF,TGCAGTGCTAGAATTCCCCCGGGGACCGGGGAGCTGTTTTTT
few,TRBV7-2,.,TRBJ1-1,CASSFGTSEAFF,TGTGCCAGCAGCTTCGGGACCTCTGAAGCTTTCTTT
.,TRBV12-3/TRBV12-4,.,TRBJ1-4,CASRAAPNEKLFF,TGTGCCAGCAGGGCCGCCCCTAATGAAAAACTGTTTTTT
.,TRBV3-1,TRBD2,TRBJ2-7,CASSPREPYEQYF,TGTGCCAGCAGCCCGCGGGAGCCTTACGAGCAGTACTTC
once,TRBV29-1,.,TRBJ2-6,CSVLTALKAGANVLTF,TGCAGCGTACTCACAGCCCTTAAGGCCGGGGCCAACGTCCTGACTTTC
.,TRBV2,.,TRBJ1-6,CASSEDTSYNSPLHF,TGTGCCAGCAGTGAAGATACCTCCTATAATTCACCCCTCCACTTT
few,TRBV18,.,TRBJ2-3,CASSLLQGSETDTQYF,TGTGCCAGCTCACTCCTTCAGGGTTCTGAAACAGATACGCAGTATTTT
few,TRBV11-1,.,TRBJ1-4,CASSFGQLNEKLFF,TGTGCCAGCAGCTTCGGACAACTTAATGAAAAACTGTTTTTT
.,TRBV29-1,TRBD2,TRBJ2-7,CSYGLAGAQQYF,TGCAGCTACGGACTAGCGGGAGCTCAGCAGTACTTC